This passage covers 4 T cell receptor beta chains from one sample sequenced in a study of blood T cells in healthy people across ages. Next came a second PCR, run for about 6 to 12 cycles, which used a sample-barcoded 5' primer along with a J-beta primer mix. TCRdb redid the calling of the 5' RACE reads with MiXCR, one entry per CDR3 protein. This sample has 800,000 to 950,000 distinct CDR3 sequences, with around 29% found just once. This sample was also put to use in a study of T cells of mothers and their children.

The sequenced material came from blood. These receptors originate from a woman between 40 and 50 years old in good health.

In the case of this clonotype: A much larger clone lies a single base off, so this may be a read error. This chain's CDR3 is CASSLGQPNTETFF. DNA for the CDR3: TGCGCCAGCAGCTTAGGACAACCGAACACTGAAACTTTCTTT. The J gene is TRBJ1-1, the V gene TRBV5-1; TRBD1 might be the D (5 bases). Germline V gene sequence: CDR1 SGHRS, CDR2 YFSETQ. The CDR3 has 14 amino acids.

This chain's CDR3 is CAISDRGGTNEKLFF. The CDR3 bases are TGTGCCATCAGTGATCGGGGAGGAACTAATGAAAAACTGTTTTTT. The chain has TRBV10-3 and TRBJ1-4; no firm D call. The CDR3 contains 15 residues. With 3 bases removed from V and 1 base from J, the gap between germline ends came to 9 bases. From germline, CDR1 is ENHRY and CDR2 SYGVKD.

This chain connects TRBV6-2 or TRBV6-3 to TRBJ1-1; D perhaps matches TRBD1 (5 bases). This CDR3 region has 14 residues. The ends were cut back, 4 bases at V and 7 bases at J, with 16 bases in the middle. CDR1 MNHEY and CDR2 SVGEGT come from the germline V gene. CDR3 DNA: TGTGCCAGCAGTTTGGACAACTATCGGGATGAAGCTTTCTTT. Translation gives CASSLDNYRDEAFF.

Ten or more counts support this clonotype. This chain connects TRBV3-1 to TRBJ2-7, with D possibly TRBD1 on 6 matching bases. The V end lost 4 bases, the J end lost 1 base, and 20 bases lay between the germline ends. The CDR3 is made up of 17 amino acids. Per germline, CDR1 LGHDT and CDR2 YNNKEL (reference sequence). The CDR3: CASSPSARGRESYEQYF. The CDR3 bases are TGTGCCAGCAGCCCCTCGGCCAGGGGAAGAGAATCCTACGAGCAGTACTTC.